The 5 T cell receptor beta chains below were found in one sample sequenced in a study of blood T cell repertoires in COVID-19. Sequencing used immunoSEQ multiplex PCR; TCRdb keeps in-frame clones, though not all of them. The sample comprises under 95,000 clones, about 91% of which are singletons, and 5% to 8% rests with the top ten. The sequenced sample was peripheral blood. The receptors come from a woman between 50 and 59 years old with acute or convalescent COVID-19.

This CDR3 is CASSEVGAEQFF. The CDR3 region has the DNA TGTGCCAGCAGTGAAGTAGGGGCGGAGCAGTTCTTC. The V call is TRBV6-1, the J call TRBJ2-1, with D perhaps matching TRBD1 (5 bases). The CDR3 totals 12 residues. Looked up from germline, CDR1 is MNHNS and CDR2 is SASEGT. Trimming pared 1 base from V and 10 bases from J, leaving 8 bases between.

This chain joins TRBV6-2 or TRBV6-3 and TRBJ1-5; D not certain. The V gene lost 5 bases and the J gene lost 5 bases, with 19 bases spanning the gap. Germline V lookup: CDR1 MNHEY, CDR2 SVGEGT. The length of the CDR3 is 16 residues. CDR3 in DNA: TGTGCCAGCAGTATCCGGACCCGGGGAGGGCATCAGCCCCAGCATTTT. This codes for CASSIRTRGGHQPQHF.

This chain joins TRBV18 and TRBJ1-1; possibly TRBD1 for D (5 bases). Trimming took 3 bases from V and 11 from J, leaving 16 bases between them. The length of the CDR3 is 13 residues. CDR1 is KGHSH, CDR2 LQKENI, per germline. The CDR3 DNA sequence: TGTGCCAGCTCACCGGGTGGGACTAAATGGGCTTTCTTT. It codes for CASSPGGTKWAFF. The whole variable domain, remainder taken from reference TRBV18 and TRBJ1-1, is NAGVMQNPRHLVRRRGQEARLRCSPMKGHSHVYWYRQLPEEGLKFMVYLQKENIIDESGMPKERFSAEFPKEGPSILRIQQVVRGDSAAYFCASSPGGTKWAFFGQGTRLTVV.

The rearrangement uses TRBV28 and TRBJ2-7; 9 bases are shared with TRBD2. V gave up 7 bases and J gave up 3 bases; unmatched junction bases: 7. The CDR3 is made up of 14 amino acids. Germline CDR1 is MDHEN and CDR2 is SYDVKM. The DNA for the CDR3 is TGTGCCAGCACTCCAGCTAGCGGGAACTACGAGCAGTACTTC. It encodes CASTPASGNYEQYF.

The chain uses TRBV5-6 and TRBJ1-2; 8 nucleotides line up with TRBD1. The CDR3 consists of 15 residues. The germline gives CDR1 SGHDT, CDR2 YYEEEE. V was pared by 3 bases and J by 4 bases, with 8 bases of the junction left unmatched. Written as DNA, the CDR3 is TGTGCCAGCAGCTACGGGACAGGCACCCTCTATGGCTACACCTTC. Encoded protein: CASSYGTGTLYGYTF.